A selection of T cell receptor beta chains follows, all from one sample in a study of regulatory T cells in long-lasting Graves disease. One entry per CDR3 protein, called by TCRdb with MiXCR from the multiplex PCR reads. The profile shows about 530,000 distinct CDR3 sequences, around 15% of them singletons. This sample was shared with a second study, whose subject was T cells in Graves' hyperthyroidism and ophthalmopathy.

The material was peripheral blood mononuclear cells (PBMCs), obtained at new diagnosis, from a patient treated with antithyroid drugs. The source is a woman aged 35-60 years with Graves disease. CDR3s include the opening cysteine and the closing phenylalanine or tryptophan. A D gene is named only where the DNA matches it firmly. Size is omitted from some rows. Given values are once, few, many or a class for expanded clones.

D	J	size	V	CDR3	DNA
.	TRBJ1-6	few	TRBV2	CASSEGGGNSPLHF	TGTGCCAGCAGTGAAGGGGGGGGTAATTCACCCCTCCACTTT
TRBD2	TRBJ2-5	many	TRBV7-8	CASSPGLAEETQYF	TGTGCCAGCAGCCCTGGACTAGCGGAAGAGACCCAGTACTTC
TRBD2	TRBJ2-1	.	TRBV5-1	CASSISGGRYNEQFF	TGCGCCAGCAGCATTAGCGGGGGCCGATACAATGAGCAGTTCTTC
TRBD1	TRBJ1-2	.	TRBV20-1	CSARDPTGDGYTF	TGCAGTGCTCGCGACCCGACAGGGGATGGCTACACCTTC
TRBD2	TRBJ2-7	many	TRBV2	CASSVERGRSYEQYF	TGTGCCAGCAGTGTGGAGCGGGGGAGGTCCTACGAGCAGTACTTC
TRBD1	TRBJ2-5	many	TRBV2	CASSGQGAPGQTQYF	TGTGCCAGCAGCGGACAGGGGGCCCCAGGACAGACCCAGTACTTC
.	TRBJ2-7	.	TRBV9	CASSVAVGLEQYF	TGTGCCAGCAGCGTAGCGGTTGGTCTAGAGCAGTACTTC
.	TRBJ2-1	.	TRBV18	CASSPPAYNEQFF	TGTGCCAGCTCACCACCCGCCTACAATGAGCAGTTCTTC
TRBD1	TRBJ1-3	many	TRBV6-2/TRBV6-3	CASSQGQGGGNTIYF	TGTGCCAGCAGTCAGGGACAGGGTGGGGGAAACACCATATATTTT
.	TRBJ2-5	.	TRBV10-3	CAIRTEQETQYF	TGTGCCATCAGGACAGAACAAGAGACCCAGTACTTC
.	TRBJ2-7	few	TRBV14	CASSQDVFGEQYF	TGTGCCAGCAGCCAAGATGTCTTTGGCGAGCAGTACTTC
.	TRBJ1-1	few	TRBV5-1	CASSSRRGGNTEAFF	TGTGCCAGCAGCTCGAGGAGGGGGGGGAACACTGAAGCTTTCTTT
.	TRBJ1-5	many	TRBV7-4	CASSAQSQAPSNQPQHF	TGTGCCAGCAGCGCACAGTCCCAGGCGCCAAGCAATCAGCCCCAGCATTTT
.	TRBJ1-2	many	TRBV24-1	CATSDLNRRRQANYGYTF	TGTGCCACCAGTGATCTCAACCGTCGCAGGCAAGCTAACTATGGCTACACCTTC
TRBD1	TRBJ2-5	few	TRBV5-1	CASSFLGTDRRGTQYF	TGCGCCAGCAGCTTCCTCGGGACAGACCGCCGGGGGACCCAGTACTTC
.	TRBJ2-4	few	TRBV7-3	CASSSTPGENIQYF	TGTGCCAGCAGCTCGACTCCAGGGGAAAACATTCAGTACTTC
TRBD2	TRBJ2-3	.	TRBV12-3/TRBV12-4	CASSLLSGGVRQSDTQYF	TGTGCCAGCAGTTTGCTTAGCGGGGGGGTTCGACAATCAGATACGCAGTATTTT
.	TRBJ1-2	few	TRBV6-2/TRBV6-3	CASSYGGPPYGYTF	TGTGCCAGCAGTTATGGCGGGCCCCCCTATGGCTACACCTTC
.	TRBJ1-2	.	TRBV10-3	CASSYSTRVDYGYTF	TGTGCCAGCAGTTACTCAACCAGGGTAGACTATGGCTACACCTTC
.	TRBJ1-2	many	TRBV6-2/TRBV6-3	CASSEVAATNYGYTF	TGTGCCAGCAGTGAAGTGGCAGCTACTAACTATGGCTACACCTTC
.	TRBJ2-7	.	TRBV5-4	CASSANPTPSSYEQYF	TGTGCCAGCAGCGCGAATCCCACTCCCAGCTCCTACGAGCAGTACTTC
TRBD2	TRBJ2-1	.	TRBV6-1	CASSRLAGTINEQFF	TGTGCCAGCAGCCGCCTAGCGGGGACTATCAATGAGCAGTTCTTC
.	TRBJ1-2	many	TRBV18	CASSPGYYRMGYTF	TGTGCCAGCTCACCAGGATACTACAGGATGGGCTACACCTTC
.	TRBJ2-7	.	TRBV5-1	CASSLAGTAEQYF	TGCGCCAGCAGCTTGGCCGGGACCGCCGAGCAGTACTTC
TRBD1	TRBJ1-1	many	TRBV30	CAWDRGWTEAFF	TGTGCCTGGGACAGGGGTTGGACTGAAGCTTTCTTT
.	TRBJ1-1	many	TRBV30	CAQRQGRVTEAFF	TGTGCCCAACGTCAGGGAAGGGTCACTGAAGCTTTCTTT
.	TRBJ2-1	.	TRBV12-3/TRBV12-4	CASSLAGMNEQFF	TGTGCCAGCAGTTTAGCAGGGATGAATGAGCAGTTCTTC
TRBD1	TRBJ1-2	many	TRBV18	CASSPRDSNYGYTF	TGTGCCAGCTCACCTCGGGACAGTAACTATGGCTACACCTTC
TRBD1	TRBJ1-6	few	TRBV27	CASSLGTGARGSPLHF	TGTGCCAGCAGTTTAGGGACAGGGGCCCGGGGTTCACCCCTCCACTTT
.	TRBJ2-3	many	TRBV28	CASSSVRESTDTQYF	TGTGCCAGCAGTTCCGTCAGGGAGAGCACAGATACGCAGTATTTT
.	TRBJ2-5	few	TRBV20-1	CSARKAALETQYF	TGCAGTGCTAGAAAGGCCGCCCTCGAGACCCAGTACTTC
.	TRBJ1-2	few	TRBV7-3	CASSLTSGGDYGYTF	TGTGCCAGCAGCTTAACTAGTGGGGGCGACTATGGCTACACCTTC
TRBD1	TRBJ2-1	many	TRBV14	CASSARQGGEEQFF	TGTGCCAGCAGCGCCCGACAGGGTGGGGAGGAGCAGTTCTTC
TRBD2	TRBJ2-1	.	TRBV20-1	CSARDVTSGGGDEQFF	TGCAGTGCTAGAGATGTGACTAGCGGGGGTGGCGATGAGCAGTTCTTC
.	TRBJ2-4	.	TRBV30	CAWSGAKNIQYF	TGTGCCTGGAGTGGAGCCAAAAACATTCAGTACTTC
TRBD2	TRBJ2-5	.	TRBV30	CAWSAGTSGGQGETQYF	TGTGCCTGGAGTGCGGGAACTAGCGGGGGTCAGGGGGAGACCCAGTACTTC
TRBD2	TRBJ2-3	many	TRBV28	CASSPGGNTDTQYF	TGTGCCAGCAGTCCGGGGGGAAACACAGATACGCAGTATTTT
.	TRBJ2-7	many	TRBV11-2	CASSRGATPYEQYF	TGTGCCAGCAGCCGCGGGGCGACCCCCTACGAGCAGTACTTC